One and the same sample provided the 10 T cell receptor beta chains below, sequenced in a study of vaccination effects on CD4 cells after COVID-19. Profiled with immunoSEQ multiplex PCR; TCRdb holds only in-frame clones, not every one. The sample has tens of thousands of clones, around 75% seen once. Under the ViraFEST assay, PBMC were stimulated with viral peptide pools so that antigen-specific CD4+ T cells expanded. Sequencing was performed afterwards. Between days 9 and 10 of culture, CD4+ T cells were separated out. Infection with SARS-CoV-2 occurred in the person between March and December 2020, and PCR confirmed it. Antigen specificity for these receptors is unknown. Specimen: CD4+ T cells from PBMCs cultured with a peptide pool, collected before COVID-19 vaccination. The receptors derive from a human donor who had a prior SARS-CoV-2 infection.

The V gene is TRBV5-1, the J gene TRBJ2-5, with TRBD2 identical over 13 bases. Germline trimming cut 4 bases from V and 2 bases from J; bases unmatched to any gene: 8. CDR3 length: 17 amino acids. Germline values: CDR1 SGHRS, CDR2 YFSETQ. CDR3 in DNA: TGCGCCAGCAGCCGGACTAGCGGGAGAGTCTCTCAAGAGACCCAGTACTTC. Translated: CASSRTSGRVSQETQYF. The full variable domain, in which reference TRBV5-1 and TRBJ2-5 provide the parts outside the CDR3, is KAGVTQTPRYLIKTRGQQVTLSCSPISGHRSVSWYQQTPGQGLQFLFEYFSETQRNKGNFPGRFSGRQFSNSRSEMNVSTLELGDSALYLCASSRTSGRVSQETQYFGPGTRLLVL.

This rearrangement joins TRBV10-3 to TRBJ2-7, with a possible D match to TRBD2 (5 bases). Trimming removed 1 base from V and 0 bases from J, with 16 bases in between. Germline V gene sequence: CDR1 ENHRY, CDR2 SYGVKD. The CDR3 has 17 amino acids. The CDR3 is CAISEFGGGRGSYEQYF. The DNA for the CDR3 is TGTGCCATCAGTGAGTTCGGTGGAGGCCGGGGCTCCTACGAGCAGTACTTC.

DNA for the CDR3: TGTGCCAGCAGTGTCGGAACAGGGCCCACTGAAGCTTTCTTT. This sequence encodes CASSVGTGPTEAFF. The chain uses TRBV25-1 and TRBJ1-1; possibly TRBD1 for D (6 bases). Germline CDR1 reads MGHDK; CDR2 reads SYGVNS. V was cut by 4 bases and J by 4 bases, with 13 bases left in between. CDR3 length: 14 residues. Variable domain in full (rest from reference TRBV25-1 and TRBJ1-1): EADIYQTPRYLVIGTGKKITLECSQTMGHDKMYWYQQDPGMELHLIHYSYGVNSTEKGDLSSESTVSRIRTEHFPLTLESARPSHTSQYLCASSVGTGPTEAFFGQGTRLTVV.

The chain joins TRBV2 to TRBJ1-5; D is ambiguous. Trimming left V 4 bases short and J 4 bases short, with 17 bases between. This CDR3 contains 16 residues. Germline CDR1 and CDR2: SNHLY and FYNNEI. The CDR3 is CASSGPVLVGNQPQHF. CDR3 DNA: TGTGCCAGCAGTGGTCCTGTGTTGGTGGGAAATCAGCCCCAGCATTTT. Together with reference TRBV2 and TRBJ1-5, the CDR3 gives the full variable domain: EPEVTQTPSHQVTQMGQEVILRCVPISNHLYFYWYRQILGQKVEFLVSFYNNEISEKSEIFDDQFSVERPDGSNFTLKIRSTKLEDSAMYFCASSGPVLVGNQPQHFGDGTRLSIL.

In this sample, this clone turned up a few times. V gene TRBV7-8 combines with J gene TRBJ2-1, with 8 nucleotides matching TRBD2. Per germline, CDR1 SGHVS and CDR2 FQNEAQ. The CDR3 contains 16 residues. V trimming: 1 base; J trimming: 6 bases; junction bases outside the gene matches: 8. Written as DNA, the CDR3 is TGTGCCAGCAGCTTAGGGGGGACTAGTTTGGGCAATGAGCAGTTCTTC. Amino acid sequence: CASSLGGTSLGNEQFF.

This chain connects TRBV5-1 to TRBJ2-5, with a possible D match to TRBD2 (5 bases). Germline V lookup: CDR1 SGHRS, CDR2 YFSETQ. V was pared by 4 bases and J by 5 bases, with 18 bases between. The CDR3 extends over 15 amino acids. CDR3 residues: CASSLRPSPGETQYF. CDR3 nucleotide sequence: TGCGCCAGCAGCCTCCGCCCCTCACCGGGGGAGACCCAGTACTTC.

The rearrangement joins TRBV18 to TRBJ2-7; maybe TRBD1 (6 bases). CDR3 length: 14 amino acids. V shed 3 bases and J shed 3 bases, with 12 bases lying between them. CDR1 is KGHSH, CDR2 LQKENI, per germline. CDR3 coding DNA: TGTGCCAGCTCACCTCTAACAGGGAACTACGAGCAGTACTTC. It yields the protein CASSPLTGNYEQYF.

The V call is TRBV11-3, the J call TRBJ2-2; 9 nucleotides match TRBD2. The germline V gene has CDR1 SGHNT and CDR2 YENEEA. The CDR3 length is 16 residues. Germline trimming cut 3 bases from V and 4 bases from J; bases unmatched to any gene: 6. In DNA, the CDR3 is TGTGCCAGCAGCTTTTTTGCGGGAGGGCCCACCGGGGAGCTGTTTTTT. Translation gives CASSFFAGGPTGELFF.

A few counts support this clone. The chain has TRBV4-2 and TRBJ1-4; no firm D call. CDR1 is LGHNA and CDR2 is YNFKEQ in the germline V gene. The CDR3 spans 14 residues. V lost 0 bases to trimming and J lost 8 bases, with 10 bases between them. This CDR3 reads CASSQDRSGEKLFF. The DNA for the CDR3 is TGTGCCAGCAGCCAAGATCGGTCTGGGGAAAAACTGTTTTTT.

The rearrangement joins TRBV6-1 to TRBJ1-5; the D gene is possibly TRBD1 (6 bases). V dropped 3 bases and J dropped 0 bases, with 12 bases sitting between them. This CDR3 contains 16 residues. Per the germline V gene, CDR1 is MNHNS and CDR2 is SASEGT. As DNA, the CDR3 is TGTGCCAGCAGTGAGGGACAAAATTATAGCAATCAGCCCCAGCATTTT. Translated: CASSEGQNYSNQPQHF.